This entry lists 8 T cell receptor beta chains sequenced from one sample in a study of a mutant IDH1 vaccine in newly diagnosed glioma. Time point given: baseline, week 1 (first vaccination visit). The treatment is: pre-vaccination baseline after standard-of-care therapy. The data were produced by immunoSEQ multiplex PCR, yet TCRdb's version contains in-frame clones alone and is incomplete. The table records 30,000 to 40,000 clones, 75% to 85% of them present only once. Sample: PBMCs, taken from a glioma patient treated with radiotherapy, temozolomide or both. Source of these receptors: a middle-aged man with glioma. Some clones in this sample may be carry-over from other donors' samples.

This chain links TRBV6-1 with TRBJ1-5; possible D gene TRBD1, 5 bases. V lost 7 bases and J lost 4, with 11 bases in between. CDR1 and CDR2 from the germline V gene are MNHNS and SASEGT. This CDR3 contains 13 residues. The CDR3 DNA sequence: TGTGCCAGCACCCCTGGGGCTAATCAGCCCCAGCATTTT. Encoded protein: CASTPGANQPQHF.

This chain joins TRBV6-1 and TRBJ1-2; no clear D. CDR3 size: 12 residues. Per germline, CDR1 MNHNS and CDR2 SASEGT. The V gene lost 4 bases and the J gene lost 5 bases, with 8 bases spanning the gap. CDR3 coding DNA: TGTGCCAGCAGTGCCACGGTGTATGGCTACACCTTC. Translation: CASSATVYGYTF.

V is TRBV18 and J is TRBJ1-1; D is perhaps TRBD1 (6 bases). The CDR3 covers 15 residues. In germline, CDR1 is KGHSH, CDR2 LQKENI. V gave up 4 bases and J gave up 1 base, with 13 bases separating them. The CDR3 loop is CASSLNPGQNTEAFF. DNA for the CDR3: TGTGCCAGCTCACTCAACCCGGGACAGAACACTGAAGCTTTCTTT.

This chain uses TRBV18 with TRBJ2-2; unclear D gene. The CDR3 is made up of 15 amino acids. From germline, CDR1 is KGHSH and CDR2 LQKENI. Trimming stripped 4 bases from V and 1 base from J, with 10 bases between. The CDR3 bases are TGTGCCAGCTCACGGGCCCCAGAGAACACCGGGGAGCTGTTTTTT. This gives the protein CASSRAPENTGELFF.

J is TRBJ1-2 and V is TRBV5-1, with a possible D match to TRBD1 (5 bases). V was trimmed by 4 bases and J by 0 bases, leaving 16 bases between them. This CDR3 spans 16 amino acids. The germline CDR1 and CDR2 sequences are SGHRS and YFSETQ. The chain's CDR3 is CASSKMQGRANYGYTF. The DNA for the CDR3 is TGCGCCAGCAGCAAGATGCAGGGAAGAGCTAACTATGGCTACACCTTC.

This sequence joins TRBV20-1 and TRBJ2-2; D unclear. This CDR3 has 11 residues. The germline V gene encodes CDR1 DFQATT and CDR2 SNEGSKA (reference sequence). Trimming took 0 bases from V and 11 from J, leaving 7 bases between them. The CDR3 is CSARDSGELFF. DNA of the CDR3: TGCAGTGCTAGAGATAGTGGCGAGCTGTTTTTT.

The rearrangement links TRBV6-4 to TRBJ1-1; possibly TRBD1 for D (5 bases). The V and J ends lost 4 bases and 4 bases respectively, with 22 bases between them. The CDR3 contains 17 residues. Germline CDR1 and CDR2: MRHNA and SNTAGT. The CDR3, as DNA: TGTGCCAGCAGTGTTTCGGCAGGCCAGGGAAAGATCACTGAAGCTTTCTTT. Its protein product is CASSVSAGQGKITEAFF.

The rearrangement uses TRBV6-1 and TRBJ2-5; 7 positions agree with TRBD1. CDR3 length: 14 residues. Per germline, CDR1 MNHNS and CDR2 SASEGT. V gave up 4 bases and J gave up 5 bases; unmatched junction bases: 7. CDR3 sequence reads: CASSVSDRDETQYF. The CDR3 region has the DNA TGTGCCAGCAGTGTCTCCGACAGGGACGAGACCCAGTACTTC.